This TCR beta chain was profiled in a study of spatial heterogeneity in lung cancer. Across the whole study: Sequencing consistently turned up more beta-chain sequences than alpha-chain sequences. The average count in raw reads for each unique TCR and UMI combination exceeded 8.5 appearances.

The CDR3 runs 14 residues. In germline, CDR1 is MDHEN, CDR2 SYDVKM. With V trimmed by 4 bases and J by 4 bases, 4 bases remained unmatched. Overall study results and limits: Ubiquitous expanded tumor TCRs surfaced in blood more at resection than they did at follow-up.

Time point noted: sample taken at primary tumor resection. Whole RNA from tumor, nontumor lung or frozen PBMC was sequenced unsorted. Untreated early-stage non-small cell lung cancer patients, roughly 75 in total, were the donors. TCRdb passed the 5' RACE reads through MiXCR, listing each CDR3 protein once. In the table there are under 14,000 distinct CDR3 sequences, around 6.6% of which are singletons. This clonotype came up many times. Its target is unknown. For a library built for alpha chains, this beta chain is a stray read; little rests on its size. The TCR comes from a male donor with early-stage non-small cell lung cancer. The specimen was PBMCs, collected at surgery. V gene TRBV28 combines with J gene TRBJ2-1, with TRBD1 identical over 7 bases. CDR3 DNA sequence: TGTGCCAGCAGTTCCTTGACAGGGTACAATGAGCAGTTCTTC. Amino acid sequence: CASSSLTGYNEQFF.